A selection of T cell receptor beta chains follows, all from one sample in a study of blood T cell repertoires in COVID-19. Sequencing used immunoSEQ multiplex PCR; TCRdb keeps in-frame clones, though not all of them. The sample comprises fewer than 250,000 clones, about 86% of which are singletons, and 3% to 4.5% rests with the top ten. What was sequenced was PBMCs or T cells enriched from blood (not recorded which). The receptors derive from a woman aged 40 to 50 with acute COVID-19. CDR3s include the opening cysteine and the closing phenylalanine or tryptophan. The D gene is left open where the match is weak. Only part of the rows carry a size: once, few, many, or a class if the clone is expanded.

j_gene	v_gene	d_gene	abundance	CDR3nt	CDR3aa
TRBJ2-2	TRBV19	TRBD2	NA	TGTGCCAGTAGTATTATCGGGCGGGAGAAGGCCGGGGAGCTGTTTTTT	CASSIIGREKAGELFF
TRBJ2-2	TRBV27	NA	NA	TGTGCCAGCAGCCAACTCAGGAGGACCGGGGAGCTGTTTTTT	CASSQLRRTGELFF
TRBJ1-4	TRBV18	NA	NA	TGTGCCAGCTCACCAGACACGGAAAAACTGTTTTTT	CASSPDTEKLFF
TRBJ1-1	TRBV3-1/TRBV3-2	TRBD1	few	TGTGCCAGCAGGGCTACCCTAGGACAGGGGATGGTGGCTTTCTTT	CASRATLGQGMVAFF
TRBJ1-5	TRBV15	NA	NA	TGTGCCACCAGCAGAGTGGCAGGGGCTCATCAGCCCCAGCATTTT	CATSRVAGAHQPQHF
TRBJ1-5	TRBV19	NA	NA	TGTGCCAGTACCCTGGCGGGCGGGAGCAATCAGCCCCAGCATTTT	CASTLAGGSNQPQHF
TRBJ2-3	TRBV4-1	TRBD1	NA	TGCGCCAGCAGCCAAGACGGGACAGGGACAGATACGCAGTATTTT	CASSQDGTGTDTQYF
TRBJ2-1	TRBV6-5	TRBD2	once	TGTGCCAGCAGTTTAAGCGGGAGAGTTGGTGAGCAGTTCTTC	CASSLSGRVGEQFF
TRBJ1-1	TRBV29-1	NA	NA	TGCAGCGTTGAGAAAGTAGTTAACACTGAAGCTTTCTTT	CSVEKVVNTEAFF
TRBJ2-1	TRBV19	NA	NA	TGTGCCAGTAGTTGGGCCTCCGCCGCTTTGGGTGAGCAGTTCTTC	CASSWASAALGEQFF
TRBJ2-7	TRBV11-2	NA	few	TGTGCCAGCAGCTCCCCGGCAGGGGCCTCCTACGAGCAGTACTTC	CASSSPAGASYEQYF
TRBJ1-1	TRBV4-3	NA	NA	TGCGCCAGCAGCCAAGATTCGGGTCTTGAAGCTTTCTTT	CASSQDSGLEAFF
TRBJ1-5	TRBV20-1	TRBD1	NA	TGCAGTGCTAGTCGTCAAGGGGGCATTCAGCCCCAGCATTTT	CSASRQGGIQPQHF
TRBJ2-1	TRBV27	NA	once	TGTGCCAGCAGTTTCTTGGACAGCTCGTTTTCCTACAATGAGCAGTTCTTC	CASSFLDSSFSYNEQFF
TRBJ2-1	TRBV5-1	NA	NA	TGCGCCAGCACCTCCCATAGCCCCTACAATGAGCAGTTCTTC	CASTSHSPYNEQFF
TRBJ2-1	TRBV19	TRBD2	few	TGTGCCAGTAAGGAGACTAGCGGGAGGGGGGCCTACAATGAGCAGTTCTTC	CASKETSGRGAYNEQFF
TRBJ1-4	TRBV2	NA	NA	TGTGCCAGCAGAGGGGCTGTTGAAAAACTGTTTTTT	CASRGAVEKLFF
TRBJ2-5	TRBV19	TRBD1	few	TGTGCCAGTTCCAGACAGGACAGGCAAGAGACCCAGTACTTC	CASSRQDRQETQYF
TRBJ2-5	TRBV28	TRBD1	NA	TGTGCCAGCAGTTCCGGACAGGGTCGGGAGACCCAGTACTTC	CASSSGQGRETQYF
TRBJ2-2	TRBV19	NA	NA	TGTGCCAGTCGGAGGGACCATAAGGGCGGGGAGCTGTTTTTT	CASRRDHKGGELFF
TRBJ2-7	TRBV5-1	TRBD2	NA	TGCGCCAGCAGTCTCGGGGGCGGGAGGGGTTCCGAGCAGTACTTC	CASSLGGGRGSEQYF
TRBJ2-7	TRBV7-2	TRBD2	NA	TGTGCCAGCAGCTTATGGGGCCTAGCGGGAGTCGAGCAGTACTTC	CASSLWGLAGVEQYF
TRBJ1-1	TRBV13	TRBD1	NA	TGTGCCAGCAGCTCATCCGGGACAGGGGGCTACACTGAAGCTTTCTTT	CASSSSGTGGYTEAFF
TRBJ2-3	TRBV5-1	TRBD2	NA	TGCGCCAGCAGCGCCCGGCCGGGCGGGAGCGCAGATACGCAGTATTTT	CASSARPGGSADTQYF
TRBJ2-3	TRBV7-6	NA	once	TGTGCCAGCAGCCCCACGCGGGATCTCACAGATACGCAGTATTTT	CASSPTRDLTDTQYF
TRBJ1-5	TRBV30	NA	once	TGTGCCTGGAGTGCCGCGACAGGATATTATAGCAATCAGCCCCAGCATTTT	CAWSAATGYYSNQPQHF
TRBJ2-1	TRBV24-1	TRBD2	NA	TGTGCCACCAGTGCCTTAGTAACTAGCGGGAGTTCCTACAATGAGCAGTTCTTC	CATSALVTSGSSYNEQFF
TRBJ1-6	TRBV18	TRBD1	NA	TGTGCCAGCTCACTCACTCGACAGGGCGATTCACCCCTCCACTTT	CASSLTRQGDSPLHF
TRBJ1-6	TRBV6-5	NA	NA	TGTGCCAGCAGTTACTCGGGGGGTGGGGGAACACCCCTCCACTTT	CASSYSGGGGTPLHF